The clone carrying this T cell receptor beta chain came up many times. The sample belongs to a study of tumor-infiltrating lymphocytes in oesophageal squamous cell carcinoma. Germline V gene sequence: CDR1 MNHEY, CDR2 SMNVEV (reference sequence). V lost 5 bases and J lost 5; bases outside the gene matches: 10. The CDR3 consists of 15 residues. From the PCR reads, TCRdb called clonotypes with MiXCR, one entry per CDR3 protein. The data contain a few thousand distinct CDR3 sequences, roughly a fifth of them singletons. The gene calls are TRBV27 and TRBJ2-5; 8 positions agree with TRBD2. Sequenced material: normal esophageal tissue next to the tumor. This receptor was obtained from a male donor with esophageal squamous cell carcinoma. In DNA form, the CDR3 reads TGTGCCAGCAGTCCTCGGGGTAGCGGGGCGGAGACCCAGTACTTC. This translates into CASSPRGSGAETQYF.